This note documents a single TCR beta chain sequence. This sample is drawn from a study of blood T cell repertoires in COVID-19. Germline values: CDR1 MNHEY, CDR2 SMNVEV (reference sequence). The CDR3 has 15 residues. Deletions cut 1 base from V and 5 bases from J, with 11 bases between. The table came from immunoSEQ multiplex PCR; TCRdb's copy has only in-frame clones and leaves some out. The data contain nearly 15,000 clones, about 69% of them singletons. This TCR was recovered from a man between 60 and 75 years old with acute or convalescent COVID-19. Input material: peripheral blood. The rearrangement uses TRBV27 and TRBJ2-2; D may be TRBD1 (5 bases). The CDR3 sequence: CASSLFRVGTGELFF. CDR3 DNA: TGTGCCAGCAGTTTATTCAGGGTTGGGACCGGGGAGCTGTTTTTT.